The clone carrying this TCR beta chain was seen at least ten times. TCRdb re-derived calls from the 5' RACE reads in MiXCR, one entry per CDR3 protein. The sample records approximately 88,000 distinct CDR3 sequences, roughly 13% being singletons. Trimming at V came to 5 bases and at J to 5 bases, leaving 4 bases not matched to a gene. CDR1 is SGHAT and CDR2 is FQNNGV in the germline V gene. The CDR3 is 14 residues long. This entry is derived from a study of early T cells in non-severe SARS-CoV-2 infection. In the study overall: The authors sequenced bulk RNA from unsorted whole blood, leaving chains unpaired.

This chain uses TRBV11-2 with TRBJ2-5, with 11 bases that match TRBD2. The sequenced sample consisted of whole blood. The sequence came from an adult who was a healthcare worker with PCR-confirmed SARS-CoV-2 infection or an uninfected control (not recorded which). The CDR3 region is CASSVRLAGETQYF. DNA of the CDR3: TGTGCCAGCAGCGTACGACTAGCGGGGGAGACCCAGTACTTC. Complete variable domain (other parts from reference TRBV11-2 and TRBJ2-5): EAGVAQSPRYKIIEKRQSVAFWCNPISGHATLYWYQQILGQGPKLLIQFQNNGVVDDSQLPKDRFSAERLKGVDSTLKIQPAKLEDSAVYLCASSVRLAGETQYFGPGTRLLVL.